These 10 T cell receptor beta chains were sequenced from one sample in a study of OX40 agonist ivuxolimab in advanced cancers. Data came from immunoSEQ multiplex PCR; TCRdb stores just in-frame clones and leaves some out. Here the sample spans 60,000 or so clones, approximately 81% being singletons. The sample here was CD4+ or CD8+ T cells sorted from blood, taken in a trial of the OX40 agonist ivuxolimab. Receptors were obtained from an adult with an advanced solid tumor such as melanoma, head and neck, liver or kidney cancer.

The V gene is TRBV18, the J gene TRBJ1-1; D is possibly TRBD1 (5 bases). There are 16 residues in the CDR3. Germline CDR1 and CDR2: KGHSH and LQKENI. The V gene lost 0 bases and the J gene lost 6 bases, with 17 bases spanning the gap. CDR3 DNA: TGTGCCAGCTCACCACCGGTGCAGGGTGTGTTCGCTGAAGCTTTCTTT. Amino acids: CASSPPVQGVFAEAFF.

The genes are TRBV4-1 and TRBJ2-2; 8 bases fit TRBD2. CDR3 size: 16 residues. Germline CDR1 MGHRA, CDR2 YSYEKL. Trimming at V came to 4 bases and at J to 4 bases, leaving 8 bases not matched to a gene. The CDR3 coding sequence is TGCGCCAGCAGCCGGTTTAGCGGGGTCTTCACCGGGGAGCTGTTTTTT. Its protein is CASSRFSGVFTGELFF.

This clone was seen ten or more times. This chain connects TRBV27 to TRBJ1-2; D may be TRBD1 (5 bases). V lost 2 bases to trimming and J lost 12 bases, with 19 bases between them. In germline, CDR1 is MNHEY, CDR2 SMNVEV (reference sequence). The CDR3 covers 14 residues. This CDR3 is CASSLQGQGDRHTF. The CDR3 DNA reads TGTGCCAGCAGTTTACAAGGCCAGGGTGACCGTCACACCTTC.

The CDR3 nucleotides are TGTGCCAGCCTCGATCGGGGTAGGACCTCCTACGAGCAGTACTTC. It codes for CASLDRGRTSYEQYF. The gene calls are TRBV5-8 and TRBJ2-7; tentative D call: TRBD2 (5 bases). With 7 bases removed from V and 0 bases from J, the gap between germline ends came to 17 bases. From germline, CDR1 is SGHTS and CDR2 YDEGEE. The CDR3 is 15 residues long.

This clone was seen a handful of times. V gene TRBV14 combines with J gene TRBJ2-6; no firm D call. With 0 bases removed from V and 0 bases from J, the gap between germline ends came to 6 bases. The CDR3 length is 16 residues. CDR1 SGHDN and CDR2 FVKESK come from the germline V gene. The CDR3 loop is CASSQDRLSGANVLTF. DNA of the CDR3: TGTGCCAGCAGCCAAGACCGCCTCTCTGGGGCCAACGTCCTGACTTTC. The full variable domain, completed using reference TRBV14 and TRBJ2-6, is EAGVTQFPSHSVIEKGQTVTLRCDPISGHDNLYWYRRVMGKEIKFLLHFVKESKQDESGMPNNRFLAERTGGTYSTLKVQPAELEDSGVYFCASSQDRLSGANVLTFGAGSRLTVL.

The chain has TRBV9 and TRBJ2-2; D gene ambiguous. Germline-derived CDR1 and CDR2 are SGDLS and YYNGEE. V was clipped by 4 bases and J by 1 base, with 11 bases between them. The CDR3 is made up of 15 amino acids. In DNA form, the CDR3 reads TGTGCCAGCAGCTCCATTGGCGGGAACACCGGGGAGCTGTTTTTT. It codes for CASSSIGGNTGELFF. Filled out from reference TRBV9 and TRBJ2-2, the complete variable domain reads DSGVTQTPKHLITATGQRVTLRCSPRSGDLSVYWYQQSLDQGLQFLIQYYNGEERAKGNILERFSAQQFPDLHSELNLSSLELGDSALYFCASSSIGGNTGELFFGEGSRLTVL.

V usage is TRBV4-1 and J usage is TRBJ2-7; D unclear. This CDR3 comprises 18 residues. Per the germline V gene, CDR1 is MGHRA and CDR2 is YSYEKL. V was shortened by 1 base and J by 3 bases, with 22 bases between the two germline ends. The CDR3 bases are TGCGCCAGCAGCCAAGTAGCTCTCGCGGAAAGAAGATACTACGAGCAGTACTTC. This codes for CASSQVALAERRYYEQYF.

The CDR3 sequence: CAWSGRGRDTQYF. The CDR3 bases are TGTGCCTGGAGTGGGCGGGGAAGGGATACGCAGTATTTT. The chain couples TRBV30 to TRBJ2-3, with D possibly being TRBD2 (6 bases). Germline CDR1 and CDR2: GTSNPN and SVGIG (reference sequence). The CDR3 extends over 13 amino acids. V lost 1 base and J lost 6, with 11 bases in between.

This clone was counted at least ten times. V is TRBV9 and J is TRBJ2-7; TRBD2 matches 7 bases. The CDR3 sequence is 15 residues long. V shed 0 bases and J 3 bases; nucleotides not matched to a gene: 6. The germline V gene encodes CDR1 SGDLS and CDR2 YYNGEE. CDR3 coding DNA: TGTGCCAGCAGCGTAGGAGCTAGCGGAGTCTACGAGCAGTACTTC. Translating gives CASSVGASGVYEQYF.

The rearrangement links TRBV28 to TRBJ2-7; TRBD2 matches 8 bases. Trimming at V came to 7 bases and at J to 0 bases, leaving 11 bases not matched to a gene. The length of the CDR3 is 16 residues. Germline CDR1 reads MDHEN; CDR2 reads SYDVKM. DNA of the CDR3: TGTGCCAGCAAGGCAGGAGCGGGAGTAAACTCCTACGAGCAGTACTTC. Translation gives CASKAGAGVNSYEQYF.